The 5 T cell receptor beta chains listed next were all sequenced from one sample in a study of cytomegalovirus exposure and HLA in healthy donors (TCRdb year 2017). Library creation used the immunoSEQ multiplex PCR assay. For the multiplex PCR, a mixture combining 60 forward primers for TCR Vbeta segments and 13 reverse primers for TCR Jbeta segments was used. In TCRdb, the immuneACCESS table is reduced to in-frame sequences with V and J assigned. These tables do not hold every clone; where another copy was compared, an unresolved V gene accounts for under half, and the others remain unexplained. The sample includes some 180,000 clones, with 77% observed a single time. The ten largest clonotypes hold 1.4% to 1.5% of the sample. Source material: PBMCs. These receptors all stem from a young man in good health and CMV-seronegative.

The DNA of the CDR3 is TGTGCCAGCAGCTTCGGGGGAGCACCGCCTTTGCGGCAGTATTTT. Translation: CASSFGGAPPLRQYF. The chain carries TRBV13 and TRBJ2-3, with D possibly matching TRBD2 (6 bases). The CDR3 runs 15 residues. Between the trimmed V and J ends, which lost 3 bases and 11 bases, there was a span of 21 bases. CDR1 is PRHDT and CDR2 is FYEKMQ in the germline V gene (reference sequence).

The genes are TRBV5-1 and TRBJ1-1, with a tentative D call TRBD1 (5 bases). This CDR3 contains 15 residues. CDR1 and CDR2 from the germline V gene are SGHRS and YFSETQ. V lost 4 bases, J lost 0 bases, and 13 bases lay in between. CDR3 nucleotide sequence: TGCGCCAGCAGCGACCGGGCAGGGATGAACACTGAAGCTTTCTTT. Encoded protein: CASSDRAGMNTEAFF.

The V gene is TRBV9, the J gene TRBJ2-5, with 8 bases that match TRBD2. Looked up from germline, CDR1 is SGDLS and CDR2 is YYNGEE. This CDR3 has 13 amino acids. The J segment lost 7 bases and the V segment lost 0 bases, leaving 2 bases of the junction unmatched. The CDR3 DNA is TGTGCCAGCAGCGTAGACGCGGGGGGGACCCAGTACTTC. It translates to CASSVDAGGTQYF.

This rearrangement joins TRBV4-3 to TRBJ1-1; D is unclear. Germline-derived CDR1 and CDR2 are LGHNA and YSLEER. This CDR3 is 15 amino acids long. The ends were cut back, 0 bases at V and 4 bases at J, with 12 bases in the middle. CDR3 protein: CASSQESFGGTEAFF. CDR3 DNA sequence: TGCGCCAGCAGCCAAGAGTCATTCGGTGGCACTGAAGCTTTCTTT.

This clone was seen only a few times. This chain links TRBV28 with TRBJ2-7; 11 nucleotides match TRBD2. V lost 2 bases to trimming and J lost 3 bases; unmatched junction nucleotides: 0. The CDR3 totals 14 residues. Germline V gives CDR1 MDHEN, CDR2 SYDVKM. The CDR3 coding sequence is TGTGCCAGCAGTTTACTAGCGGGAGGCTACGAGCAGTACTTC. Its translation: CASSLLAGGYEQYF. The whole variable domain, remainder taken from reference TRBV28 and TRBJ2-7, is DVKVTQSSRYLVKRTGEKVFLECVQDMDHENMFWYRQDPGLGLRLIYFSYDVKMKEKGDIPEGYSVSREKKERFSLILESASTNQTSMYLCASSLLAGGYEQYFGPGTRLTVT.